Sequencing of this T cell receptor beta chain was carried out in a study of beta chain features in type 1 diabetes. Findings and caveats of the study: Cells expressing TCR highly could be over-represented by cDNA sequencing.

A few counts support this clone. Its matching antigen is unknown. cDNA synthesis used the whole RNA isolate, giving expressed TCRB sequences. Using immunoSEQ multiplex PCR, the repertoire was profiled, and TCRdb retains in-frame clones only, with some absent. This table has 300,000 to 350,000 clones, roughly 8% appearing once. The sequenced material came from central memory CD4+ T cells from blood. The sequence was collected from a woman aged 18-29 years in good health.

The CDR3 DNA is TGCGCCAGCAGCTTGAGCGGGAGGAACTCTAATGAGCAGTTCTTC. As protein: CASSLSGRNSNEQFF. The gene calls are TRBV5-1 and TRBJ2-1, with TRBD2 matching over 9 bases. Germline assignment: CDR1 SGHRS and CDR2 YFSETQ. CDR3 length: 15 residues. V was pared by 1 base and J by 7 bases, with 6 bases of the junction left unmatched.